This T cell receptor (beta chain) was captured by sequencing in a study of B cell selection in AIRE deficiency. Findings and limits, study-wide: Healthy donors alone shared over 25% of several thousand Treg sequences; patients alone less than 10%.

On this clone itself: Its antigen is not identified.

Regulatory T cells were sorted as CD4+CD25hiCD127low/negative. The CDR3 is 12 amino acids. Trimming left V 6 bases short and J 6 bases short, with 10 bases between. The germline V gene has CDR1 SGHTA and CDR2 FQGNSA. Sequencing was performed with immunoSEQ multiplex PCR; in TCRdb, only in-frame clones are kept and a portion is missing. The sample lists roughly 26,000 clones, about nine tenths seen once, with approximately 1% in the top ten. The genes are TRBV7-2 and TRBJ2-3; D gene unclear. This clonotype originated in a human donor in good health. Sequences were obtained from CD4+CD25+ Tregs sorted from PBMCs. The CDR3 is CASSPVMDTQYF. The DNA of the CDR3 is TGTGCCAGCAGTCCGGTTATGGATACGCAGTATTTT.